This T cell receptor (beta chain) was sequenced in a study of blood T cell repertoires in COVID-19. Clones were sequenced by immunoSEQ multiplex PCR, and TCRdb holds only the in-frame ones, with some missing. The table records a few hundred thousand clones, about 88% of them present only once. Donors were grouped by their self-reported clinical history. Germline assignment: CDR1 SEHNR and CDR2 FQNEAQ (reference sequence). With 5 bases removed from V and 3 bases from J, the gap between germline ends came to 7 bases. The CDR3 spans 12 residues. The sequenced sample was PBMCs or T cells enriched from blood (not recorded which). The source of this sequence is a woman aged 25 to 45 who had recovered from COVID-19. V gene TRBV7-9 combines with J gene TRBJ1-2; a weak D match, TRBD1 (5 bases). The CDR3 DNA sequence: TGTGCCAGCAGCCAACAGGACTATGGCTACACCTTC. This encodes CASSQQDYGYTF.